This T cell receptor (beta chain) was found in a study of T cells in Graves' hyperthyroidism and ophthalmopathy. The study's findings and limits: Blood held most thyroid clonotypes expanded above 0.001 frequency.

V shed 6 bases and J shed 5 bases, with 8 bases lying between them. Germline V CDR1 and CDR2: MNHEY, SVGEGT. The CDR3 is 12 amino acids. Reasons for excluding patients were uncontrolled infection, other autoimmune disease, pregnancy or lactation. Regions amplified from RNA transcripts were the TCR beta CDR3 regions. Using the HTBI primer set, a first-round RT-PCR was run on the TCR CDR3. TCRdb re-called the multiplex PCR reads with MiXCR, one entry per CDR3 protein. Of about 370,000 distinct CDR3 sequences listed, over 12% are singletons. There are a few counts of this clonotype. The antigen is undetermined.

The sample consisted of blood. The V and J genes are TRBV6-2 or TRBV6-3 and TRBJ2-1; D is unresolved. This TCR derives from a woman aged 55-75 years with Graves' ophthalmopathy. Here the CDR3 reads CASRPPNNEQFF. Here the CDR3 DNA reads TGTGCCAGCAGACCCCCAAACAATGAGCAGTTCTTC.